One and the same sample provided the 11 T cell receptor beta chains below, sequenced in a study of shared T cell receptors in the human thymus. Profiled with immunoSEQ multiplex PCR; TCRdb holds only in-frame clones, not every one. The sample includes about 380,000 clones, roughly 94% seen only once; the top ten take around 0.018%. The sequencing sample was made of thymocytes. These receptors all come from a human donor.

The chain combines TRBV5-1 with TRBJ1-3; 10 bases agree with TRBD1. Germline loops: CDR1 SGHRS, CDR2 YFSETQ. The junction had 5 bases not matched to a gene; V was cut back by 4 bases and J by 4 bases. The CDR3 totals 15 residues. Here the CDR3 DNA reads TGCGCCAGCAGCCCCGGACAGGGGGACGGAAACACCATATATTTT. This translates into CASSPGQGDGNTIYF.

The chain joins TRBV7-2 to TRBJ2-1; TRBD1 is a possible D gene (6 bases). Germline CDR1 is SGHTA and CDR2 is FQGNSA. CDR3 length: 17 residues. Between the trimmed V and J ends, which lost 5 bases and 4 bases, there was a span of 21 bases. The CDR3 is CASSPTQGAREYNEQFF. CDR3 in DNA: TGTGCCAGCAGCCCAACACAGGGAGCTAGGGAATACAATGAGCAGTTCTTC.

The chain carries TRBV18 and TRBJ2-3; perhaps TRBD2 as D (6 bases). The CDR3 contains 16 residues. V gave up 6 bases and J gave up 2 bases, with 18 bases separating them. The germline CDR1 and CDR2 sequences are KGHSH and LQKENI. The CDR3 sequence: CASSPSPGEFTDTQYF. The DNA for the CDR3 is TGTGCCAGCTCCCCATCCCCGGGAGAGTTCACAGATACGCAGTATTTT.

The chain uses TRBV27 and TRBJ1-2; D is unresolved. The CDR3 covers 13 residues. CDR1 and CDR2 (germline): MNHEY, SMNVEV (reference sequence). Trimming cost V 5 bases and J 2 bases, with 9 bases left between them. CDR3 residues: CASSPQSNYGYTF. CDR3 nucleotides: TGTGCCAGCAGTCCGCAGAGCAACTATGGCTACACCTTC.

A single count supports this clone. The genes are TRBV10-3 and TRBJ2-3; unclear D gene. V dropped 4 bases and J dropped 0 bases, with 11 bases sitting between them. CDR1 and CDR2 (germline): ENHRY, SYGVKD. This CDR3 comprises 15 residues. CDR3 residues: CAISVRLPSTDTQYF. The DNA of the CDR3 is TGTGCCATCAGTGTCAGGCTCCCAAGCACAGATACGCAGTATTTT.

This chain connects TRBV6-6 to TRBJ2-1; 10 bases are shared with TRBD2. Trimming at V came to 2 bases and at J to 9 bases, leaving 10 bases not matched to a gene. The germline V gene encodes CDR1 MNHNY and CDR2 SVGAGI (reference sequence). CDR3 length: 16 amino acids. CDR3 sequence reads: CASSYVRAGGPSEQFF. The CDR3 DNA follows: TGTGCCAGCAGTTACGTTAGAGCGGGAGGGCCGAGTGAGCAGTTCTTC.

The chain uses TRBV19 and TRBJ2-3, with D uncertain. The V end lost 4 bases, the J end lost 0 bases, and 8 bases lay between the germline ends. CDR3 length: 14 amino acids. The germline gives CDR1 LNHDA, CDR2 SQIVND (reference sequence). The CDR3 DNA is TGTGCCAGTAGTAACCTAAGTAGCACAGATACGCAGTATTTT. It is translated as CASSNLSSTDTQYF.

In DNA form, the CDR3 reads TGCGCCAGCAGCCAAGCCCTGACTAGCGGGAGATCGTACACCGGGGAGCTGTTTTTT. Protein sequence: CASSQALTSGRSYTGELFF. The gene calls are TRBV4-1 and TRBJ2-2, with TRBD2 matching 12 bases. Germline V gene lookup returns CDR1 MGHRA and CDR2 YSYEKL. CDR3 length: 19 residues. V lost 1 base to trimming and J lost 3 bases; unmatched junction nucleotides: 9.

The chain combines TRBV13 with TRBJ1-2; 8 bases are shared with TRBD1. The CDR3 is 17 residues long. CDR1 is PRHDT and CDR2 is FYEKMQ in the germline V gene (reference sequence). V dropped 0 bases and J dropped 5; count of bases not matched to a gene: 11. For the CDR3, the DNA is TGTGCCAGCAGCTTAGGCCCCCCCGGACAGGGACTTTATGGCTACACCTTC. Its protein is CASSLGPPGQGLYGYTF. Variable domain in full (rest from reference TRBV13 and TRBJ1-2): AAGVIQSPRHLIKEKRETATLKCYPIPRHDTVYWYQQGPGQDPQFLISFYEKMQSDKGSIPDRFSAQQFSDYHSELNMSSLELGDSALYFCASSLGPPGQGLYGYTFGSGTRLTVV.

The chain combines TRBV28 with TRBJ2-3; TRBD2 agrees at 11 bases. Per germline, CDR1 MDHEN and CDR2 SYDVKM. The length of the CDR3 is 18 residues. J was trimmed by 4 bases and V by 5 bases; bases with no gene match: 14. The CDR3 coding sequence is TGTGCCAGCAGTCCGTTGGAAGGTAGCGGGAGGGTTTCAGATACGCAGTATTTT. This codes for CASSPLEGSGRVSDTQYF.

The chain recombines TRBV9 with TRBJ2-5; D may be TRBD2 (5 bases). CDR1 SGDLS and CDR2 YYNGEE come from the germline V gene. The CDR3 consists of 15 residues. V was cut by 2 bases and J by 3 bases, with 14 bases left in between. The CDR3 protein is CASSVRGSAEETQYF. CDR3 DNA: TGTGCCAGCAGCGTTCGAGGTAGCGCCGAAGAGACCCAGTACTTC.